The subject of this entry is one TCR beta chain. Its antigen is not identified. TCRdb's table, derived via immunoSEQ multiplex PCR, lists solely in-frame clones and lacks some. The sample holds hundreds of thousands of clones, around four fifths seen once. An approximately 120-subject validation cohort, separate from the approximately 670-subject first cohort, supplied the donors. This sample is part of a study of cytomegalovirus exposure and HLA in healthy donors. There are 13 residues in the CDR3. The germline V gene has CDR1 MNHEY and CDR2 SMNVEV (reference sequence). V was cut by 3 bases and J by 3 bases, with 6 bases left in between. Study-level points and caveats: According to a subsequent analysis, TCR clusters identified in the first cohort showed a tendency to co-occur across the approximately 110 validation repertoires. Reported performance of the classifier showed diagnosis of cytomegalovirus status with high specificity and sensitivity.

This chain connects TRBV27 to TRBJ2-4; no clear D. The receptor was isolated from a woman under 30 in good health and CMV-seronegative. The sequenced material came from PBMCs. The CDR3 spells CASSFTDKNIQYF. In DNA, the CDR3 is TGTGCCAGCAGTTTTACGGACAAAAACATTCAGTACTTC.